The 12 T cell receptor beta chains below all came from one sample that was sequenced in a study of Ad26.COV2.S vaccination and SARS-CoV-2 variants. This table comes from immunoSEQ multiplex PCR, and its TCRdb copy is limited to in-frame clones, with some not included. The data contain roughly 700,000 clones, more than 70% of them seen just once; the ten biggest clones take up roughly 1.5%. The treatment was: approximately 18 received Ad26.COV2.S at low or high dose, single or two shots; roughly 5 received placebo; per-sample allocation not given. The samples date from day 63 after the first vaccine or placebo injection. Specimen: peripheral blood, collected in a trial of Ad26.COV2.S vaccine versus placebo. Source of these receptors: a person aged 18-60 years who received the Ad26.COV2.S COVID-19 vaccine or a placebo.

The sample holds one count of this clone. The gene calls are TRBV15 and TRBJ2-7; either TRBD1 or TRBD2 may fit D (5 bases each). The CDR3 runs 15 residues. The germline V gene has CDR1 LNHNV and CDR2 YYDKDF (reference sequence). The V end lost 0 bases, the J end lost 2 bases, and 11 bases lay between the germline ends. In DNA form, the CDR3 reads TGTGCCACCAGCAGAGATGTCGGGGACCCCTACGAGCAGTACTTC. It encodes CATSRDVGDPYEQYF.

The rearrangement joins TRBV6-4 to TRBJ1-2, with D unclear. The CDR3 sequence is 16 residues long. CDR1 and CDR2 from the germline V gene are MRHNA and SNTAGT. The germline V and J ends were trimmed by 10 bases and 6 bases, with 27 bases remaining between them. The CDR3 protein is CANSSGTAWLSDGYTF. The CDR3 DNA is TGTGCCAACTCCTCCGGTACAGCCTGGCTAAGCGATGGCTACACCTTC.

CDR3 sequence: CASSLFWREASGELFF. CDR3 coding DNA: TGTGCCAGCAGTTTATTCTGGCGGGAGGCTTCCGGGGAGCTGTTTTTT. The rearrangement joins TRBV28 to TRBJ2-2; 8 nucleotides line up with TRBD2. Losses at the gene ends were 1 base for V and 6 bases for J; bases not matched to a gene: 7. Germline CDR1 is MDHEN and CDR2 is SYDVKM. This CDR3 is 16 amino acids long.

The genes are TRBV19 and TRBJ1-5; D gene unclear. Germline loops: CDR1 LNHDA, CDR2 SQIVND (reference sequence). V was pared by 5 bases and J by 1 base, with 12 bases between. The CDR3 contains 15 residues. The CDR3 DNA sequence: TGTGCCAGTAGTGGGTGGGAGGCGAGCAATCAGCCCCAGCATTTT. The encoded protein is CASSGWEASNQPQHF. Full variable domain (rest looked up from reference TRBV19 and TRBJ1-5): DGGITQSPKYLFRKEGQNVTLSCEQNLNHDAMYWYRQDPGQGLRLIYYSQIVNDFQKGDIAEGYSVSREKKESFPLTVTSAQKNPTAFYLCASSGWEASNQPQHFGDGTRLSIL.

This clone has more than one count but fewer than ten. V usage is TRBV12-5 and J usage is TRBJ1-6; D not certain. Germline V gives CDR1 LGHNT, CDR2 FRNRAP. This CDR3 is built from 14 residues. With 1 base removed from V and 7 bases from J, the gap between germline ends came to 8 bases. CDR3 nucleotide sequence: TGTGCTAGTGGTTTGGACAAAAGGAATTCACCCCTCCACTTT. This encodes CASGLDKRNSPLHF.

The chain couples TRBV5-1 to TRBJ2-5, with no clear D. Trimming pared 0 bases from V and 4 bases from J, leaving 13 bases between. Germline-derived CDR1 and CDR2 are SGHRS and YFSETQ. This CDR3 is 15 amino acids long. In DNA form, the CDR3 reads TGCGCCAGCAGCTTGGTTGTATTTCCTTCAGAGACCCAGTACTTC. Protein product: CASSLVVFPSETQYF. Complete variable domain (other parts from reference TRBV5-1 and TRBJ2-5): KAGVTQTPRYLIKTRGQQVTLSCSPISGHRSVSWYQQTPGQGLQFLFEYFSETQRNKGNFPGRFSGRQFSNSRSEMNVSTLELGDSALYLCASSLVVFPSETQYFGPGTRLLVL.

This chain links TRBV7-9 with TRBJ2-5; D gene ambiguous. V was trimmed by 0 bases and J by 1 base, leaving 6 bases between them. This CDR3 has 14 amino acids. Germline V CDR1 and CDR2: SEHNR, FQNEAQ (reference sequence). CDR3 amino acids: CASSLASGQETQYF. CDR3 coding DNA: TGTGCCAGCAGCTTAGCATCAGGCCAAGAGACCCAGTACTTC.

This rearrangement joins TRBV2 to TRBJ2-1; 8 nucleotides match TRBD2. The germline gives CDR1 SNHLY, CDR2 FYNNEI. Trimming at V came to 2 bases and at J to 3 bases, leaving 12 bases not matched to a gene. CDR3 length: 18 amino acids. CDR3 sequence reads: CASSEIGAGLVDYNEQFF. The CDR3 DNA is TGTGCCAGCAGTGAAATCGGGGCGGGACTAGTCGACTACAATGAGCAGTTCTTC.

J is TRBJ2-3 and V is TRBV18; D ambiguous. V dropped 3 bases and J dropped 4 bases, with 14 bases sitting between them. The germline V gene encodes CDR1 KGHSH and CDR2 LQKENI. The CDR3 runs to 15 residues. CDR3 nucleotide sequence: TGTGCCAGCTCACCGTCCCCCGAAGGCGCAGATACGCAGTATTTT. This codes for CASSPSPEGADTQYF.

The chain uses TRBV5-4 and TRBJ2-5; D may match TRBD1 or TRBD2 (5 bases each). Trimming stripped 0 bases from V and 7 bases from J, with 19 bases between. This CDR3 has 16 residues. Germline loops: CDR1 SGHNT, CDR2 YYREEE (reference sequence). CDR3 sequence (DNA): TGTGCCAGCAGCTTGGATCGGCCAGCCAGTGGGGGGACCCAGTACTTC. Protein sequence: CASSLDRPASGGTQYF.

The gene calls are TRBV12-5 and TRBJ2-7; TRBD1 matches at 9 bases. The CDR3 runs to 17 residues. Germline loops: CDR1 LGHNT, CDR2 FRNRAP. V trimming: 0 bases; J trimming: 2 bases; junction bases outside the gene matches: 8. The CDR3: CASGLVRGDRETYEQYF. CDR3 DNA: TGTGCTAGTGGTTTGGTACGGGGGGACAGGGAAACCTACGAGCAGTACTTC.

This clone was observed a few times. V usage is TRBV3-1 (or the pseudogene TRBV3-2) and J usage is TRBJ2-7, with a weak D call TRBD1 (6 bases). Germline lookup yields CDR1 LGHDT and CDR2 YNNKEL (reference sequence). Trimming cost V 3 bases and J 6 bases, with 15 bases left between them. The CDR3 is made up of 14 amino acids. CDR3 sequence reads: CASSHPDRSGEQYF. CDR3 nucleotide sequence: TGTGCCAGCAGCCACCCTGACAGGAGTGGCGAGCAGTACTTC.